A single sample gave rise to the 8 T cell receptor beta chains below, sequenced in a study of molecular identifiers for immune sequencing clone quantification. MiXCR, run by TCRdb on the PCR reads, gives a single entry per CDR3 protein. The table has some 100,000 distinct CDR3 sequences, over 30% seen once. The sample was naive CD8+ T cells from blood, with Jurkat cell RNA spiked in. Documented subset: FACS-sorted CD8+CD4-CCR7+CD45RA+ naive T cells. The receptors were gathered from a human donor in good health. Some libraries in this study had Jurkat cell RNA spiked in.

On this clonotype itself: The conserved phenylalanine or tryptophan is not found at the CDR3 terminus, so this likely reflects a read error. V is TRBV20-1 and J is TRBJ2-3; 7 nucleotides align to TRBD1. The CDR3 has 14 amino acids. CDR1 DFQATT and CDR2 SNEGSKA come from the germline V gene (reference sequence). V gave up 6 bases and J gave up 4 bases; unmatched junction bases: 10. In nucleotides, the CDR3 is TGCAGTGCCCAACCCAGGGGGAGTGCAGATACGCAGTATATT. Translation: CSAQPRGSADTQYI.

The table lists this clonotype with a count of one. With a much larger clone just one base away, this may be a read error. The rearrangement links TRBV6-5 to TRBJ2-7; possibly TRBD2 for D (6 bases). The V gene's germline CDR1 is MNHEY and CDR2 SVGAGI. This CDR3 spans 18 amino acids. CDR3 amino acids: CDSSYSLYRGGGAYEQYF. The CDR3 DNA follows: TGTGACAGCAGTTACTCCCTCTATCGGGGAGGTGGGGCCTACGAGCAGTACTTC.

On this clonotype itself: Here the CDR3 omits its conserved ending phenylalanine or tryptophan, so a read error is the likely source. V gene TRBV4-3 combines with J gene TRBJ2-2; 7 positions agree with TRBD2. Germline V CDR1 and CDR2: LGHNA, YSLEER. Trimming cost V 0 bases and J 1 base; bases outside gene matches: 5. The CDR3 is 17 residues long. CDR3 DNA sequence: TGCGCCAGCAGCCAAGAGCCTAGCGGCCTGAACACCGGGGAGCTGTTTTTA. Protein: CASSQEPSGLNTGELFL.

Ten or more counts support this clonotype. The V call is TRBV7-9, the J call TRBJ2-2; the D gene could be TRBD1 or TRBD2 (5 bases each). This CDR3 region has 14 residues. The germline V gene encodes CDR1 SEHNR and CDR2 FQNEAQ (reference sequence). V was pared by 5 bases and J by 4 bases, with 11 bases between. This chain's CDR3 is CASSPGTGTGELFF. In DNA, the CDR3 is TGTGCCAGCAGCCCAGGGACGGGCACCGGGGAGCTGTTTTTT.

J is TRBJ2-7 and V is TRBV5-8; no reliable D call. There are 12 residues in the CDR3. Trimming removed 0 bases at V and 2 bases at J, with 3 bases between. Per the germline V gene, CDR1 is SGHTS and CDR2 is YDEGEE. The CDR3 DNA reads as TGTGCCAGCAGCTTGGTCCCCTACGAGCAGTACTTC. This translates into CASSLVPYEQYF.

This clonotype was picked up many times. CDR3 coding DNA: TGTGCCAGCAGCACAACAGGGTCCGTCACAGATACGCAGTATTTT. It codes for CASSTTGSVTDTQYF. The chain carries TRBV7-3 and TRBJ2-3; tentative D call: TRBD1 (6 bases). V was cut by 5 bases and J by 2 bases, with 14 bases left in between. The V gene's germline CDR1 is SGHTA and CDR2 FQGTGA. The CDR3 covers 15 residues. Looking up the rest from reference TRBV7-3 and TRBJ2-3 gives the full variable domain: GAGVSQTPSNKVTEKGKYVELRCDPISGHTALYWYRQSLGQGPEFLIYFQGTGAADDSGLPNDRFFAVRPEGSVSTLKIQRTERGDSAVYLCASSTTGSVTDTQYFGPGTRLTVL.

In regard to this clonotype: A read error is likely, as this CDR3 ends without the conserved phenylalanine or tryptophan. The chain has TRBV9 and TRBJ2-3; TRBD2 matches at 8 bases. CDR3 size: 15 residues. Germline V CDR1 and CDR2: SGDLS, YYNGEE. Trimming at V came to 5 bases and at J to 4 bases, leaving 9 bases not matched to a gene. CDR3 bases: TGTGCCAGCAGTCATAGCGGGGCTGACGCAGATACGCAGTATTTA. This sequence encodes CASSHSGADADTQYL.

The chain uses TRBV2 and TRBJ1-1, with a tentative D call TRBD1 (5 bases). The CDR3 is 12 amino acids. V lost 5 bases and J lost 5, with 9 bases in between. Per the germline V gene, CDR1 is SNHLY and CDR2 is FYNNEI. The CDR3 nucleotides read TGTGCCAGCAGTCTGAAGGGGACTGAAGCTTTCTTT. Protein sequence: CASSLKGTEAFF.